The T cell receptor (beta chain) described here comes from a study of OX40 agonist ivuxolimab in advanced cancers. The method was immunoSEQ multiplex PCR; TCRdb's version includes in-frame clones alone and lacks a portion of them. This table has about 100,000 clones, just under 90% appearing once. Researchers took blood at baseline, on cycle 4 day 1, and on cycle 7 day 1. The sample in question was CD4+ or CD8+ T cells sorted from blood, obtained in a trial of the OX40 agonist ivuxolimab. This receptor was identified in an adult with an advanced solid tumor such as melanoma, head and neck, liver or kidney cancer.

Here the CDR3 DNA reads TGTGCCAGCAGCTTAGCCGGGACAGGAAACTTGGAGCAGTACTTC. It specifies CASSLAGTGNLEQYF. This rearrangement joins TRBV11-2 to TRBJ2-7, with 8 bases aligning to TRBD1. Germline V lookup: CDR1 SGHAT, CDR2 FQNNGV. CDR3 length: 15 amino acids. The V gene end was trimmed by 1 base and the J gene end by 7 bases; junction bases not matched to a gene: 9. The variable domain in full, with the rest retrieved from reference TRBV11-2 and TRBJ2-7, is EAGVAQSPRYKIIEKRQSVAFWCNPISGHATLYWYQQILGQGPKLLIQFQNNGVVDDSQLPKDRFSAERLKGVDSTLKIQPAKLEDSAVYLCASSLAGTGNLEQYFGPGTRLTVT.